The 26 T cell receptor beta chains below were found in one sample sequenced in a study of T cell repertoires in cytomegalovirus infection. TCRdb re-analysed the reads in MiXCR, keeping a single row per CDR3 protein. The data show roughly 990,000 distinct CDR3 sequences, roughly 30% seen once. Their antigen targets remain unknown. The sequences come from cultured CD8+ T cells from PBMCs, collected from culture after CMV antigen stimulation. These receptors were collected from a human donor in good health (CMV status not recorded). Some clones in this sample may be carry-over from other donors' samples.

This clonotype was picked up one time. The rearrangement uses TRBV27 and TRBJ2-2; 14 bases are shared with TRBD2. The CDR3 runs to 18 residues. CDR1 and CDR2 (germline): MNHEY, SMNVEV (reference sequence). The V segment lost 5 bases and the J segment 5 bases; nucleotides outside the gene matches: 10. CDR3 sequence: CASSTGLAGAWSTGELFF. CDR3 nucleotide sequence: TGTGCCAGCAGTACGGGACTAGCGGGGGCCTGGAGTACCGGGGAGCTGTTTTTT.

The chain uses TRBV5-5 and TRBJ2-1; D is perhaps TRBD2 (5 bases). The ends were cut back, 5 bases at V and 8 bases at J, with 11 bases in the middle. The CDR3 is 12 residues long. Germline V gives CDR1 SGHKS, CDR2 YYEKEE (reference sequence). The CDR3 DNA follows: TGTGCCAGCAGGGGAGAGGTTTATGAGCAGTTCTTC. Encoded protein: CASRGEVYEQFF.

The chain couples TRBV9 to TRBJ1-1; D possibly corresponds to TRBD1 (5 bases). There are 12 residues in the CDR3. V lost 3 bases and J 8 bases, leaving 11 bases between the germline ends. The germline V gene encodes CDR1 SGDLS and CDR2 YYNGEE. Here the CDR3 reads CASSAPGLEAFF. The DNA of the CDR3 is TGTGCCAGCAGCGCCCCGGGACTAGAAGCTTTCTTT.

CDR3 DNA sequence: TGCGCCAGCAGCCCCACTCGCCCCTATAATTCACCCCTCCACTTT. This translates into CASSPTRPYNSPLHF. J is TRBJ1-6 and V is TRBV4-3; D gene uncertain. Between the trimmed V and J ends, which lost 4 bases and 2 bases, there was a span of 9 bases. Per the germline V gene, CDR1 is LGHNA and CDR2 is YSLEER. The CDR3 spans 15 residues.

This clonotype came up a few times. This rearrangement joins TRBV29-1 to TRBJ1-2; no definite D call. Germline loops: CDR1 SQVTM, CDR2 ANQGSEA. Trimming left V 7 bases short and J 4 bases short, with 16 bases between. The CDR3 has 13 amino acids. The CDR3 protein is CSALTEPFYGYTF. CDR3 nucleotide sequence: TGCAGCGCCTTGACCGAGCCCTTCTATGGCTACACCTTC.

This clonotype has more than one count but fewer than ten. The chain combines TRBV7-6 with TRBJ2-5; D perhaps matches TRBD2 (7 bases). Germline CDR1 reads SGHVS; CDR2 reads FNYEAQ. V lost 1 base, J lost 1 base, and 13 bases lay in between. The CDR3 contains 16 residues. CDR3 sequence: CASSLEFAGAQETQYF. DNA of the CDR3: TGTGCCAGCAGCTTAGAATTCGCGGGGGCCCAAGAGACCCAGTACTTC.

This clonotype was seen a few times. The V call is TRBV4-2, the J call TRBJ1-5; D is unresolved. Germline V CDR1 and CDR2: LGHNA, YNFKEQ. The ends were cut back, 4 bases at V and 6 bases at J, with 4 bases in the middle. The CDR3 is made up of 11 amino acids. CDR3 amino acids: CASSPRQPQHF. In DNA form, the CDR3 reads TGTGCCAGCAGCCCCCGTCAGCCCCAGCATTTT.

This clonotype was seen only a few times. This CDR3 is CASSLDSTQETQYF. CDR3 nucleotide sequence: TGTGCCAGCAGCCTCGACAGCACCCAAGAGACCCAGTACTTC. The chain employs TRBV5-5 and TRBJ2-5; D is perhaps TRBD1 (5 bases). The ends were cut back, 4 bases at V and 1 base at J, with 11 bases in the middle. The CDR3 is 14 residues long. From germline, CDR1 is SGHKS and CDR2 YYEKEE (reference sequence).

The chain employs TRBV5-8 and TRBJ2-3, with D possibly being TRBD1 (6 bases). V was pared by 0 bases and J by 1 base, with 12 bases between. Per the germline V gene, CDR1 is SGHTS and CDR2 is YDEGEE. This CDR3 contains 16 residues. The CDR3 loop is CASSLGVQGGTDTQYF. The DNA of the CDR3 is TGTGCCAGCAGCTTGGGGGTACAGGGCGGCACAGATACGCAGTATTTT.

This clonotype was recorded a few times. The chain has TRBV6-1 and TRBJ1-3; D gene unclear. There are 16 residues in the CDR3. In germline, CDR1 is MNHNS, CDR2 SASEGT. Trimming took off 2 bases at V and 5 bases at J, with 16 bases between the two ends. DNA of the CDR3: TGTGCCAGCAGTGAACGCGTAAGAGACACCAGAAACACCATATATTTT. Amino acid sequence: CASSERVRDTRNTIYF.

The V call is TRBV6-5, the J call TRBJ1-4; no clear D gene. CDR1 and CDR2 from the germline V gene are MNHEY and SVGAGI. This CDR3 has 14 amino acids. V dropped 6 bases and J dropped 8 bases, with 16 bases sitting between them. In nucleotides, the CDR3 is TGTGCCAGCAGGGTAACAAGGGATTCAGAAAAACTGTTTTTT. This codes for CASRVTRDSEKLFF.

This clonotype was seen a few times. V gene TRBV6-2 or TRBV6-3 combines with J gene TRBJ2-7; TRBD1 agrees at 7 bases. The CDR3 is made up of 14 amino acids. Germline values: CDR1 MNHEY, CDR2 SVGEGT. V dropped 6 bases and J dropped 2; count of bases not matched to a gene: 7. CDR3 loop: CASRRDSRTYEQYV. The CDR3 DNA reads TGTGCCAGCAGAAGGGACAGTAGGACCTACGAGCAGTACGTC.

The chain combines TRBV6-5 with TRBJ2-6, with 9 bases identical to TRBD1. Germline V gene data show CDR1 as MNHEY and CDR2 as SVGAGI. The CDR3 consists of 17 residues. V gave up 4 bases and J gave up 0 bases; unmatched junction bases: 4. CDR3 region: CASSWGQGLSGANVLTF. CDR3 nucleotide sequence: TGTGCCAGCAGTTGGGGACAGGGACTCTCTGGGGCCAACGTCCTGACTTTC.

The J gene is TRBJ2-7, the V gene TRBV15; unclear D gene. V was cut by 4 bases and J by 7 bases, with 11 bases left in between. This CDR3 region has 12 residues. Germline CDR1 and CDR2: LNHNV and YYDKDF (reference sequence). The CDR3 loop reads CATSNSAREQYF. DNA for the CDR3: TGTGCCACCAGCAATTCAGCCAGGGAGCAGTACTTC.

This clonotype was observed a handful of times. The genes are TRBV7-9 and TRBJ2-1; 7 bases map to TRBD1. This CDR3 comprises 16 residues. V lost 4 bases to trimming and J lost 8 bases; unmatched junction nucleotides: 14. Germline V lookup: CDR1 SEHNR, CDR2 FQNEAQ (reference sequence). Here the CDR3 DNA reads TGTGCCAGCAGCTATTTGCGAGGACAGGTCTGGGATGAGCAGTTCTTC. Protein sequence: CASSYLRGQVWDEQFF.

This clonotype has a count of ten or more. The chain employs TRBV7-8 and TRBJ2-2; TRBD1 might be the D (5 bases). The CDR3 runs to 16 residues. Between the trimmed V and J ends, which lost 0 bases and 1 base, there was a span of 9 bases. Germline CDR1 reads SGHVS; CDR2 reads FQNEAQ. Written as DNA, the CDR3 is TGTGCCAGCAGCTTAGCATACCAGGGGAACACCGGGGAGCTGTTTTTT. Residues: CASSLAYQGNTGELFF.

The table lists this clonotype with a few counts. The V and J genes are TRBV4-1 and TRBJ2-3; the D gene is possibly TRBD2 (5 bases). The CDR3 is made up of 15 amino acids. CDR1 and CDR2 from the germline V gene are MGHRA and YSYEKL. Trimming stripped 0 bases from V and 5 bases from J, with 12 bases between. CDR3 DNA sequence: TGCGCCAGCAGCCAAGAGGGGAGTGCGGGAGATACGCAGTATTTT. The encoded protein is CASSQEGSAGDTQYF.

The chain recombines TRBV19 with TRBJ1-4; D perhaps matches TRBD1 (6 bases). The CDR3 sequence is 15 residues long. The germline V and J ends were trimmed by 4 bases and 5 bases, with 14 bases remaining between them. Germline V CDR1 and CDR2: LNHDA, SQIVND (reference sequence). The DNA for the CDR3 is TGTGCCAGTAGTAGCCTCCGGGACACGAATGAAAAACTGTTTTTT. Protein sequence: CASSSLRDTNEKLFF.

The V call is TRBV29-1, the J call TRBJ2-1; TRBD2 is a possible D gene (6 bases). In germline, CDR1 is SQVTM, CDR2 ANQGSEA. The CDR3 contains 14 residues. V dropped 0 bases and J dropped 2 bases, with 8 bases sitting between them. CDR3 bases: TGCAGCGTTGAAGAGGGACTGGCCTACAATGAGCAGTTCTTC. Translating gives CSVEEGLAYNEQFF.

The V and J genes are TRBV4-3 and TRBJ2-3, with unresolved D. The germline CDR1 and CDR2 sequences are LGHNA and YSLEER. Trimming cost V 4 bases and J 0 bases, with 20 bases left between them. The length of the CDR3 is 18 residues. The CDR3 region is CASSPRISRLGSTDTQYF. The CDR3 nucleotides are TGCGCCAGCAGCCCAAGAATTTCCCGGTTAGGGAGCACAGATACGCAGTATTTT.

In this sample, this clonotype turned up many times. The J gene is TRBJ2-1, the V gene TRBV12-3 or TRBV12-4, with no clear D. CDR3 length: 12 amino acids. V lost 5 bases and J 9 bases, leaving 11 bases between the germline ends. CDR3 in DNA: TGTGCCAGCAGTCCCACGGCGATTGAGCAGTTCTTC. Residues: CASSPTAIEQFF.

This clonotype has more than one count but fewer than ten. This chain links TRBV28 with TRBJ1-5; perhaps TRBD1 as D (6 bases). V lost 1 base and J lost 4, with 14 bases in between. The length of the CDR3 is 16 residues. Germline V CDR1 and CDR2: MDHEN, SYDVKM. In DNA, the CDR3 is TGTGCCAGCAGTTTATACTACGATGGACAGAATCAGCCCCAGCATTTT. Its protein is CASSLYYDGQNQPQHF. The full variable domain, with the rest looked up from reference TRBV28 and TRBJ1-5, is DVKVTQSSRYLVKRTGEKVFLECVQDMDHENMFWYRQDPGLGLRLIYFSYDVKMKEKGDIPEGYSVSREKKERFSLILESASTNQTSMYLCASSLYYDGQNQPQHFGDGTRLSIL.

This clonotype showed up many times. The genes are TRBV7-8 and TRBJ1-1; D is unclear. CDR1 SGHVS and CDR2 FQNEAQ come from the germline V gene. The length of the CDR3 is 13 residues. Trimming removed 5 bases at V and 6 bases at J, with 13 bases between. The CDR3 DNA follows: TGTGCCAGCAGCCGAGTAGGTAGGCCTGAAGCTTTCTTT. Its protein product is CASSRVGRPEAFF.

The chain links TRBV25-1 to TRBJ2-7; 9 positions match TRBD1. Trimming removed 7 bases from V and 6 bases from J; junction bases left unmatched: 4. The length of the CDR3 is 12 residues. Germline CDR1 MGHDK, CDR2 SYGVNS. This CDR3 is CASTQGAIEQYF. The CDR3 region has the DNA TGTGCCAGCACACAGGGGGCTATCGAGCAGTACTTC.

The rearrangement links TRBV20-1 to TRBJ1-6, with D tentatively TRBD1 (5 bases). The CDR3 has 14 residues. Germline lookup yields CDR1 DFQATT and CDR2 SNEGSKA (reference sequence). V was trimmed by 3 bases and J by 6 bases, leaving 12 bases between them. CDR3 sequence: CSASRIQANSPLHF. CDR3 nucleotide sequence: TGCAGTGCTAGTCGGATACAGGCTAATTCACCCCTCCACTTT.

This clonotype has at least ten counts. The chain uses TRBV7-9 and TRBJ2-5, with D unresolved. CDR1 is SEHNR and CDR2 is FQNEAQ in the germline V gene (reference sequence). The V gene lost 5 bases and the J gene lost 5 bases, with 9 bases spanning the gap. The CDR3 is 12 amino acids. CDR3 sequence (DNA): TGTGCCAGCAGCCCACCCCCGGAGACCCAGTACTTC. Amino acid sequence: CASSPPPETQYF. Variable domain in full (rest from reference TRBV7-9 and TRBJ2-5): DTGVSQNPRHKITKRGQNVTFRCDPISEHNRLYWYRQTLGQGPEFLTYFQNEAQLEKSRLLSDRFSAERPKGSFSTLEIQRTEQGDSAMYLCASSPPPETQYFGPGTRLLVL.